Below, 12 T cell receptor beta chains from the same sample are listed, as sequenced in a study of T-cell reconstitution after alpha-beta-depleted transplantation in children (dated by TCRdb to 2016 to 2018). Library method: PCR. For sequencing, an Illumina HiSeq 2500 was employed. TCR library preparation used molecular barcoding, with unique molecular identifiers applied to normalize quantification of the TCRbeta repertoire. In-frame beta chains were kept once TCRdb had trimmed the public reads at Q25 with fastp and called clones with MiXCR. Each CDR3 protein appears once, grouped with its most common genes and DNA. The sample records approximately 980,000 distinct CDR3 sequences, about 31% of which are singletons. The ten largest clones take up roughly 30% of the sample. Explained via the paper, the treatment or condition label denotes: allogeneic hematopoietic cell transplantation with graft depleted of TCRalphabeta T cells and CD19 B cells.

The specimen comprised PBMCs, mostly from graft donor cells, sampled 360 days after TCRalphabeta/CD19-depleted stem cell transplant. The receptors stem from a boy under three years old who had a stem cell transplant for SCID, so the T cells may come from the graft donor.

The V gene is TRBV4-2, the J gene TRBJ1-3; possible D gene TRBD1, 5 bases. Germline assignment: CDR1 LGHNA and CDR2 YNFKEQ. The CDR3 spans 16 residues. V lost 0 bases to trimming and J lost 2 bases, with 11 bases between them. In DNA, the CDR3 is TGTGCCAGCAGCCAAGACCTGCCAGGGACTGGAAACACCATATATTTT. The encoded protein is CASSQDLPGTGNTIYF.

This clonotype was observed at least ten times. The J gene is TRBJ2-3, the V gene TRBV12-3 or TRBV12-4, with TRBD1 as a possible D gene (6 bases). CDR3 length: 16 residues. Trimming removed 0 bases from V and 4 bases from J, with 14 bases in between. The CDR3 bases are TGTGCCAGCAGTTTAGCGGGGACAAGGGGCGCAGATACGCAGTATTTT. The encoded protein is CASSLAGTRGADTQYF.

This clonotype has a handful of counts. The V and J genes are TRBV7-2 and TRBJ1-6, with D possibly TRBD1 on 5 matching bases. V was clipped by 9 bases and J by 8 bases, with 14 bases between them. The CDR3 has 13 amino acids. Germline V gene sequence: CDR1 SGHTA, CDR2 FQGNSA. DNA for the CDR3: TGTGCCAGTCAGGGAATCAGGGATTCACCCCTCCACTTT. Protein product: CASQGIRDSPLHF. The entire variable domain, with the rest obtained from reference TRBV7-2 and TRBJ1-6, is as follows: GAGVSQSPSNKVTEKGKDVELRCDPISGHTALYWYRQSLGQGLEFLIYFQGNSAPDKSGLPSDRFSAERTGGSVSTLTIQRTQQEDSAVYLCASQGIRDSPLHFGNGTRLTVT.

This clonotype appeared a few times. This chain uses TRBV29-1 with TRBJ2-1, with D hard to call. The CDR3 extends over 11 amino acids. The germline V gene encodes CDR1 SQVTM and CDR2 ANQGSEA. The V gene lost 5 bases and the J gene lost 5 bases, with 7 bases spanning the gap. The CDR3 DNA reads TGCAGCGTTCGCGTTCACAATGAGCAGTTCTTC. It encodes CSVRVHNEQFF.

This clonotype was detected only a few times. The genes are TRBV4-1 and TRBJ2-7; D is ambiguous. The V gene lost 5 bases and the J gene lost 6 bases, with 20 bases spanning the gap. The germline V gene encodes CDR1 MGHRA and CDR2 YSYEKL. The CDR3 is 15 amino acids. CDR3 region: CASSSTGPNEGEQYF. The CDR3 DNA is TGCGCCAGCAGCTCCACGGGCCCAAATGAAGGCGAGCAGTACTTC.

Written as DNA, the CDR3 is TGCGCCAGCAGCGTTGGAGACCGGGACAGGGCTCTTGTGGCTTTCTTT. This gives the protein CASSVGDRDRALVAFF. The J gene is TRBJ1-1, the V gene TRBV5-1, with TRBD1 matching over 9 bases. CDR3 length equals 16 residues. The V gene end was trimmed by 4 bases and the J gene end by 11 bases; junction bases not matched to a gene: 18. Germline V gives CDR1 SGHRS, CDR2 YFSETQ.

The J gene is TRBJ2-1, the V gene TRBV12-3 or TRBV12-4; 7 nucleotides agree with TRBD2. The CDR3 spans 15 residues. V shed 7 bases and J 4 bases; nucleotides not matched to a gene: 10. The CDR3 loop is CASKSGTMGYNEQFF. DNA for the CDR3: TGTGCCAGCAAATCCGGGACTATGGGGTACAATGAGCAGTTCTTC.

This clonotype came up a few times. The genes are TRBV20-1 and TRBJ1-4, with 8 bases fitting TRBD1. Germline CDR1 and CDR2: DFQATT and SNEGSKA (reference sequence). With 3 bases clipped from V and 4 bases from J, the junction kept 7 bases outside the gene matches. The CDR3 sequence is 15 residues long. The CDR3 DNA follows: TGCAGTGCTAGGCGCCAGGGGGCGGATAATGAAAAACTGTTTTTT. As protein: CSARRQGADNEKLFF.

The chain combines TRBV5-1 with TRBJ2-1; D may match TRBD1 or TRBD2 (5 bases each). V lost 2 bases and J lost 0, with 12 bases in between. Germline-derived CDR1 and CDR2 are SGHRS and YFSETQ. The length of the CDR3 is 16 residues. CDR3 sequence reads: CASSFRGVGSYNEQFF. The CDR3, as DNA: TGCGCCAGCAGCTTTAGAGGGGTTGGCTCCTACAATGAGCAGTTCTTC. The entire variable domain, with the rest obtained from reference TRBV5-1 and TRBJ2-1, is as follows: KAGVTQTPRYLIKTRGQQVTLSCSPISGHRSVSWYQQTPGQGLQFLFEYFSETQRNKGNFPGRFSGRQFSNSRSEMNVSTLELGDSALYLCASSFRGVGSYNEQFFGPGTRLTVL.

The rearrangement uses TRBV4-1 and TRBJ2-7; TRBD2 is a possible D gene (6 bases). The CDR3 covers 14 residues. Trimming removed 0 bases at V and 11 bases at J, with 17 bases between. Germline V gene lookup returns CDR1 MGHRA and CDR2 YSYEKL. The CDR3 loop is CASSQDDRGFREYF. The CDR3, as DNA: TGCGCCAGCAGCCAAGATGATCGGGGGTTTCGGGAGTACTTC.

There are a few counts of this clonotype. V gene TRBV5-1 combines with J gene TRBJ1-1; D is perhaps TRBD1 (5 bases). The CDR3 has 14 amino acids. The ends were cut back, 5 bases at V and 0 bases at J, with 11 bases in the middle. The germline V gene has CDR1 SGHRS and CDR2 YFSETQ. In nucleotides, the CDR3 is TGCGCCAGCAGGGCCCGGGGGATGAACACTGAAGCTTTCTTT. Amino acids: CASRARGMNTEAFF.

This chain joins TRBV2 and TRBJ1-1; 9 bases fit TRBD1. The germline V gene has CDR1 SNHLY and CDR2 FYNNEI. V lost 5 bases to trimming and J lost 5 bases; unmatched junction nucleotides: 3. The CDR3 has 13 residues. In DNA form, the CDR3 reads TGTGCCAGCAGTTCCGGGACAGGGACTGAAGCTTTCTTT. Translation: CASSSGTGTEAFF.